The next 18 T cell receptor beta chains were all read from a single sample in a study of identical twins. MiXCR, applied by TCRdb to the 5' RACE reads, yields one record per CDR3 protein. Of around 290,000 distinct CDR3 sequences detected, just under 9.5% appear once; the ten largest clones hold 7% to 8.5%. The same sample was also studied in work on yellow fever vaccine responses in identical twins.

The sequenced sample consisted of CD8+ T cells sorted from blood. These receptors came from a young woman in good health.

This clonotype was seen a handful of times. The gene calls are TRBV28 and TRBJ2-5; 8 bases are shared with TRBD2. The trim removed 2 bases at V and 2 bases at J, leaving 4 bases unmatched. Germline lookup yields CDR1 MDHEN and CDR2 SYDVKM. CDR3 length: 15 residues. CDR3 amino acids: CASSLLAGGQETQYF. The CDR3 bases are TGTGCCAGCAGTTTACTAGCGGGTGGGCAAGAGACCCAGTACTTC.

This clonotype was detected many times. The V call is TRBV20-1, the J call TRBJ1-4, with TRBD1 identical over 8 bases. With V trimmed by 6 bases and J by 8 bases, 8 bases remained unmatched. CDR1 is DFQATT, CDR2 SNEGSKA, per germline (reference sequence). This CDR3 spans 13 amino acids. CDR3 DNA: TGCAGTGCCAGGACAGGGAAGTGGGAAAAACTGTTTTTT. Translated, it gives CSARTGKWEKLFF.

This sequence joins TRBV7-9 and TRBJ2-5; D is possibly TRBD2 (7 bases). The V gene's germline CDR1 is SEHNR and CDR2 FQNEAQ (reference sequence). The CDR3 is 17 amino acids. Trimming removed 2 bases from V and 1 base from J, with 17 bases in between. The CDR3 coding sequence is TGTGCCAGCAGCTTATTCCCCGCGGGGGCCTCCCAAGAGACCCAGTACTTC. This translates into CASSLFPAGASQETQYF.

At least ten counts were recorded for this clonotype. This sequence joins TRBV7-6 and TRBJ2-1; no reliable D call. The CDR3 totals 14 residues. V lost 3 bases to trimming and J lost 2 bases, with 8 bases between them. Germline CDR1 SGHVS, CDR2 FNYEAQ. The CDR3 DNA sequence: TGTGCCAGCAGCTTCCTCGCAACCTACAATGAGCAGTTCTTC. Residues: CASSFLATYNEQFF.

This clonotype was detected a few times. The rearrangement uses TRBV27 and TRBJ2-1, with TRBD2 identical over 9 bases. CDR3 length equals 13 residues. Trimming removed 6 bases from V and 9 bases from J; junction bases left unmatched: 6. The germline V gene has CDR1 MNHEY and CDR2 SMNVEV (reference sequence). The CDR3 here is CASRWGLATEQFF. As DNA, the CDR3 is TGTGCCAGCAGATGGGGACTAGCCACTGAGCAGTTCTTC.

This clonotype has a count of ten or more. The chain has TRBV20-1 and TRBJ2-7; either TRBD1 or TRBD2 may supply D (5 bases each). V lost 6 bases, J lost 4 bases, and 16 bases lay in between. Per germline, CDR1 DFQATT and CDR2 SNEGSKA (reference sequence). This CDR3 is built from 13 residues. The CDR3 nucleotides are TGCAGTGCCGCCGGGACGGACTCTTACGAGCAGTACTTC. This translates into CSAAGTDSYEQYF.

As to this clonotype: One end of the junction fails to match germline, which may point to a read error. The chain employs TRBV3-1 and TRBJ2-7; 7 bases fit TRBD1. The CDR3 is 15 amino acids. CDR1 LGHDT and CDR2 YNNKEL come from the germline V gene (reference sequence). DNA for the CDR3: TGTGCCAGCTGCCAAGACAGGGTTGGAGGCTACGAGCAGTACTTC. Translated: CASCQDRVGGYEQYF.

The chain uses TRBV15 and TRBJ1-4, with 8 positions matching TRBD1. The V segment lost 5 bases and the J segment 7 bases; nucleotides outside the gene matches: 9. CDR1 is LNHNV, CDR2 YYDKDF, per germline (reference sequence). There are 15 residues in the CDR3. As DNA, the CDR3 is TGTGCCACCAGCGCAGACAGGGGTAGGCGTGAAAAACTGTTTTTT. This sequence encodes CATSADRGRREKLFF.

The chain combines TRBV28 with TRBJ2-7; 14 nucleotides line up with TRBD2. This CDR3 comprises 17 residues. Germline assignment: CDR1 MDHEN and CDR2 SYDVKM. The V and J ends lost 2 bases and 3 bases, in that order; junction bases with no gene match: 6. The CDR3 spells CASSLSAGTSGSYEQYF. CDR3 in DNA: TGTGCCAGCAGTTTAAGCGCCGGGACTAGCGGGAGCTACGAGCAGTACTTC.

This chain uses TRBV7-9 with TRBJ1-1, with no clear D. This CDR3 has 11 residues. Trimming shortened V by 4 bases and J by 8 bases, and 8 bases separated the two germline ends. Per the germline V gene, CDR1 is SEHNR and CDR2 is FQNEAQ (reference sequence). The CDR3 nucleotides are TGTGCCAGCAGCTGGACGGAGGAAGCTTTCTTT. It encodes CASSWTEEAFF.

The chain combines TRBV4-3 with TRBJ2-7; 7 nucleotides line up with TRBD1. V lost 2 bases to trimming and J lost 0 bases; unmatched junction nucleotides: 4. Germline CDR1 is LGHNA and CDR2 is YSLEER. The CDR3 runs to 15 residues. CDR3: CASSQHRDSSYEQYF. The CDR3 DNA reads as TGCGCCAGCAGCCAACACCGGGACAGCTCCTACGAGCAGTACTTC.

The chain links TRBV27 to TRBJ2-7, with 9 bases that match TRBD2. Germline CDR1 is MNHEY and CDR2 is SMNVEV (reference sequence). After removal of 6 bases from V and 2 bases from J, the junction contained 5 bases not matched to a gene. The CDR3 loop spans 14 amino acids. The chain's CDR3 is CASSLAGPPYEQYF. The CDR3 nucleotides read TGTGCCAGCAGCCTAGCGGGGCCTCCCTACGAGCAGTACTTC.

This clonotype has at least ten counts. The V gene is TRBV12-3 or TRBV12-4, the J gene TRBJ2-2, with D maybe TRBD1 (6 bases). Trimming took off 7 bases at V and 6 bases at J, with 12 bases between the two ends. The CDR3 contains 13 residues. CDR3 protein: CASTPGVPGELFF. The CDR3 DNA reads as TGTGCCAGCACCCCAGGGGTACCCGGGGAGCTGTTTTTT.

This clonotype showed up many times. This chain uses TRBV12-3 or TRBV12-4 with TRBJ2-1; the match to TRBD2 covers 9 bases. The CDR3 extends over 17 amino acids. Germline trimming cut 5 bases from V and 4 bases from J; bases unmatched to any gene: 12. For the CDR3, the DNA is TGTGCCAGCAGTACTACGATAGCGGGAGACTGGTACAATGAGCAGTTCTTC. It is translated as CASSTTIAGDWYNEQFF.

This clonotype has a handful of counts. This chain connects TRBV28 to TRBJ2-7; 9 positions agree with TRBD1. Germline-derived CDR1 and CDR2 are MDHEN and SYDVKM. CDR3 size: 14 residues. Losses at the gene ends were 6 bases for V and 9 bases for J; bases not matched to a gene: 12. The CDR3 sequence: CASRLQGALYGQYF. The CDR3 DNA reads as TGTGCCAGCAGGTTACAGGGGGCGCTTTATGGGCAGTACTTC.

This chain uses TRBV7-2 with TRBJ2-3, with 7 nucleotides matching TRBD2. Germline V gives CDR1 SGHTA, CDR2 FQGNSA. The J segment lost 4 bases and the V segment lost 1 base, leaving 11 bases of the junction unmatched. The CDR3 is made up of 17 amino acids. As DNA, the CDR3 is TGTGCCAGCAGCTTAGTGGTGGGCGGGAGCTCTGCAGATACGCAGTATTTT. Protein sequence: CASSLVVGGSSADTQYF.

This clonotype was counted at least ten times. The chain employs TRBV29-1 and TRBJ2-1; 10 positions agree with TRBD2. This CDR3 has 19 residues. V lost 6 bases and J lost 9; bases outside the gene matches: 26. Germline lookup yields CDR1 SQVTM and CDR2 ANQGSEA. The chain's CDR3 is CSVTGTSETTWPSASEQFF. The CDR3, as DNA: TGCAGCGTCACCGGGACTAGCGAGACCACCTGGCCATCGGCCAGTGAGCAGTTCTTC.

This clonotype has a count of ten or more. The chain links TRBV6-1 to TRBJ2-1; 9 bases are shared with TRBD2. The junction had 3 bases not matched to a gene; V was cut back by 10 bases and J by 2 bases. Germline V CDR1 and CDR2: MNHNS, SASEGT. This CDR3 is built from 13 residues. CDR3 sequence: CATRTSAYNEQFF. The CDR3 DNA follows: TGTGCCACCCGGACTAGCGCCTACAATGAGCAGTTCTTC.